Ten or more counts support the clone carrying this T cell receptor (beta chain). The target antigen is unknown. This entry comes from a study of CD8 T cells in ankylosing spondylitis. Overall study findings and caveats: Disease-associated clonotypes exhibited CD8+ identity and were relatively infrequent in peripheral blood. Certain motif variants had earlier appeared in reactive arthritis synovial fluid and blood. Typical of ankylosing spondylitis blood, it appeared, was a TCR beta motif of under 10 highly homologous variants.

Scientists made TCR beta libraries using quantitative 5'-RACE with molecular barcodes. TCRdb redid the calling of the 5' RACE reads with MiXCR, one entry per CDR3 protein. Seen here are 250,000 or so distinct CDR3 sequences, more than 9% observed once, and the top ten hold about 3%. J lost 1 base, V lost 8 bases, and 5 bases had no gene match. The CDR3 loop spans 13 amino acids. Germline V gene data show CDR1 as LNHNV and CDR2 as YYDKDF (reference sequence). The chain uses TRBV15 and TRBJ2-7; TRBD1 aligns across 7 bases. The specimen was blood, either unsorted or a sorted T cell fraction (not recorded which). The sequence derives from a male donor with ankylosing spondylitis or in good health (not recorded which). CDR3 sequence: CATSRQGSYEQYF. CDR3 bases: TGTGCCACCTCGCGACAGGGTTCCTACGAGCAGTACTTC.